This entry describes one T cell receptor (beta chain). Its target is not known. This sample is drawn from a study of T cell responses to AZD1222 COVID-19 vaccine. Study in general: The study pooled second doses at about 4 or about 12 weeks. Study findings and constraints: Among vaccine-associated CD4 TCRs, coverage spanned spike, with dominance at 160-218 and 743-854. Donors in the cohort were predominantly white British and more often female, and clonal diversity was possibly underestimated.

Assay used: immunoSEQ multiplex PCR; TCRdb lists only in-frame clones, some missing. The data show roughly 91,000 clones, about 92% seen once. V lost 10 bases and J 7 bases, leaving 13 bases between the germline ends. CDR3 length equals 12 residues. CDR1 MNHEY and CDR2 SVGAGI come from the germline V gene. The V call is TRBV6-5, the J call TRBJ1-4, with D unclear. This TCR was sampled from an adult in good health. The sequencing used peripheral blood, collected on day 0 of AZD1222 vaccination. The CDR3 reads CATVGRGEKLFF. The CDR3 bases are TGTGCCACTGTAGGACGGGGTGAAAAACTGTTTTTT.